The source of this TCR beta chain is a study of beta chain features in type 1 diabetes. Across the study: Over all samples combined, 107,917,701 sorted cells were examined.

The CDR3 runs to 14 residues. V gave up 1 base and J gave up 2 bases, with 9 bases separating them. The germline gives CDR1 SGHAT, CDR2 FQNNGV. TCRB transcripts that were expressed got sequenced, as all of the isolated RNA had been reverse transcribed. Several million reads were obtained on average from naive, central memory and regulatory T cell samples. Libraries were prepared by immunoSEQ multiplex PCR; TCRdb keeps only in-frame clonotypes and omits some of them. The sample records fewer than 400,000 clones, around 8% being singletons. Researchers reported sorting CD4+ naive, central memory, regulatory and stem cell-like memory cells via CD45RO/CCR7/CD25/CD127/CD95/CD27. Study-level results: Compared to healthy donors, patients appeared to have naive, central memory and Treg TCRB repertoires that were more alike.

A note on this clone: Antigen specificity is unknown.

This chain uses TRBV11-2 with TRBJ2-7; D call uncertain. Sequencing input: central memory CD4+ T cells from blood. The sequence was collected from a woman younger than 35 in good health. As DNA, the CDR3 is TGTGCCAGCAGCTTAGGGGCATCAGCCTACGAGCAGTACTTC. Amino acids: CASSLGASAYEQYF.